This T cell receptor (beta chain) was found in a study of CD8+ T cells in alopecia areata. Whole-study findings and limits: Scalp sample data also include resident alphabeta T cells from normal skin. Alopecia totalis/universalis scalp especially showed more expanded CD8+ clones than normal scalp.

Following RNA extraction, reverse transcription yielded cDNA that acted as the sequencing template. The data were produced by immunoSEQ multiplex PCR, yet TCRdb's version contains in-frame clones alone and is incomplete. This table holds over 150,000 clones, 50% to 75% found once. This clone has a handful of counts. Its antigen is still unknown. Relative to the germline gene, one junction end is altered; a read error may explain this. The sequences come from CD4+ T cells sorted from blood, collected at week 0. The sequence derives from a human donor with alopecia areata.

CDR3 DNA sequence: TGTGCCAGCAGTGAAGCAGGGGGGTCTCCCGTTTTT. This gives the protein CASSEAGGSPVF. The rearrangement joins TRBV2 to TRBJ2-3, with D possibly being TRBD1 or TRBD2 (6 bases each). Germline CDR1 reads SNHLY; CDR2 reads FYNNEI. The CDR3 consists of 12 residues. Variable domain in full (rest from reference TRBV2 and TRBJ2-3): EPEVTQTPSHQVTQMGQEVILRCVPISNHLYFYWYRQILGQKVEFLVSFYNNEISEKSEIFDDQFSVERPDGSNFTLKIRSTKLEDSAMYFCASSEAGGSPVFGPGTRLTVL.